Following are 17 T cell receptor beta chains from one sample sequenced in a study of regulatory T cells in long-lasting Graves disease. Noted time point: newly diagnosed GD, antithyroid drugs for less than 3 months. The TCR library was made from RNA that had been extracted from PBMCs in TRIzol. Assembly of TCR beta libraries relied on iRepertoire HTBI primers together with Arm-PCR of CDR3 regions. One entry per CDR3 protein, called by TCRdb with MiXCR from the multiplex PCR reads. This sample has roughly 530,000 distinct CDR3 sequences, with 15% to 20% found just once. These data were likewise used in another study, on T cells in Graves' hyperthyroidism and ophthalmopathy.

This sample comprised peripheral blood mononuclear cells (PBMCs), obtained at new diagnosis, from a patient treated with antithyroid drugs. The source is a woman aged 40 to 65 with Graves disease.

This clonotype was observed a handful of times. V is TRBV27 and J is TRBJ2-3; 7 bases map to TRBD1. This CDR3 region has 13 residues. CDR1 and CDR2 (germline): MNHEY, SMNVEV (reference sequence). The CDR3, as DNA: TGTTCTTGCTGGGAGCAGGGGGCAGATACGCAGTATTTT. This sequence encodes CSCWEQGADTQYF.

This clonotype was seen many times. V gene TRBV6-9 combines with J gene TRBJ1-6; D not certain. Germline V gene data show CDR1 as MNHGY and CDR2 as SVAAGI. This CDR3 is 14 amino acids long. V dropped 3 bases and J dropped 8 bases, with 11 bases sitting between them. The CDR3 reads CASSYVQIHSPLHF. As DNA, the CDR3 is TGTGCCAGCAGTTACGTACAGATCCATTCACCCCTCCACTTT.

This rearrangement joins TRBV7-9 to TRBJ2-7; D gene uncertain. CDR1 is SEHNR, CDR2 FQNEAQ, per germline (reference sequence). The CDR3 has 14 residues. Trimming shortened V by 1 base and J by 0 bases, and 7 bases separated the two germline ends. The CDR3 nucleotides are TGTGCCAGCAGCTTAGACGCCAGCTCCTACGAGCAGTACTTC. It yields the protein CASSLDASSYEQYF.

This clonotype was counted a few times. The gene calls are TRBV4-1 and TRBJ2-7; D possibly corresponds to TRBD1 (6 bases). Trimming removed 3 bases from V and 4 bases from J, with 28 bases in between. CDR3 length equals 19 residues. CDR1 MGHRA and CDR2 YSYEKL come from the germline V gene. This CDR3 reads CASSHSKYPIQGTGYEQYF. CDR3 in DNA: TGCGCCAGCAGCCATTCTAAATACCCAATACAGGGAACCGGGTACGAGCAGTACTTC.

This clonotype was counted at least ten times. This rearrangement joins TRBV29-1 to TRBJ1-5, with TRBD1 matching over 10 bases. Germline V gives CDR1 SQVTM, CDR2 ANQGSEA. The ends lost 4 bases at V and 6 bases at J; junction bases unmatched: 3. The CDR3 is 13 residues long. The CDR3 is CSVAGTGVQPQHF. In DNA form, the CDR3 reads TGCAGCGTTGCGGGGACAGGGGTTCAGCCCCAGCATTTT.

This clonotype was seen more than once but under ten times. V gene TRBV25-1 combines with J gene TRBJ2-3; 7 bases agree with TRBD2. The CDR3 covers 13 residues. J was trimmed by 9 bases and V by 4 bases; bases with no gene match: 7. CDR1 is MGHDK, CDR2 SYGVNS, per germline. CDR3 sequence (DNA): TGTGCCAGCAGTGGGCCGGGACTACAGACGCAGTATTTT. Residues: CASSGPGLQTQYF.

This clonotype was observed at least ten times. The V gene is TRBV12-3 or TRBV12-4, the J gene TRBJ1-4; unclear D gene. Trimming left V 7 bases short and J 2 bases short, with 11 bases between. The CDR3 has 14 amino acids. CDR3 sequence (DNA): TGTGCCAGCACGTGGGGTACGACTAATGAAAAACTGTTTTTT. Protein: CASTWGTTNEKLFF.

This sequence joins TRBV11-2 and TRBJ2-1; TRBD2 is a possible D gene (6 bases). The CDR3 covers 15 residues. V was pared by 3 bases and J by 8 bases, with 17 bases between. CDR1 and CDR2 from the germline V gene are SGHAT and FQNNGV. The CDR3 nucleotides are TGTGCCAGCAGCTTTGGGTGGGGTGGAGGGGATGAGCAGTTCTTC. This gives the protein CASSFGWGGGDEQFF. Variable domain in full (rest from reference TRBV11-2 and TRBJ2-1): EAGVAQSPRYKIIEKRQSVAFWCNPISGHATLYWYQQILGQGPKLLIQFQNNGVVDDSQLPKDRFSAERLKGVDSTLKIQPAKLEDSAVYLCASSFGWGGGDEQFFGPGTRLTVL.

This clonotype has just one count. A clone one base away is much larger, so this may be a read error. This rearrangement joins TRBV2 to TRBJ2-5; D remains ambiguous. Germline CDR1 is SNHLY and CDR2 is FYNNEI. The V gene lost 3 bases and the J gene lost 0 bases, with 8 bases spanning the gap. CDR3 length: 14 amino acids. CDR3 sequence (DNA): TGTGCCAGCAGTGACGGCAACGACCAAGAGACCCAGTACTTC. It encodes CASSDGNDQETQYF.

This clonotype was seen many times. The V call is TRBV7-3, the J call TRBJ2-7; 8 bases align to TRBD1. Germline assignment: CDR1 SGHTA and CDR2 FQGTGA. The V and J ends lost 4 bases and 5 bases, in that order; junction bases with no gene match: 4. The CDR3 totals 13 residues. CDR3: CASSSQGAHEQYF. CDR3 DNA sequence: TGTGCCAGCAGCTCCCAGGGGGCCCACGAGCAGTACTTC.

There are a few counts of this clonotype. V is TRBV2 and J is TRBJ1-6, with TRBD1 matching 7 bases. J gave up 7 bases and V 7 bases, and 7 bases lay outside the gene matches. Germline lookup yields CDR1 SNHLY and CDR2 FYNNEI. This CDR3 has 14 amino acids. This chain's CDR3 is CASTKTGQNSPLHF. CDR3 nucleotides: TGTGCCAGCACCAAGACAGGGCAAAATTCACCCCTCCACTTT.

A word on this clonotype: This could be a read error, since a much larger clone is one nucleotide away. Lacking the conserved final phenylalanine or tryptophan, this CDR3 likely reflects a read error. This chain uses TRBV2 with TRBJ1-1, with D maybe TRBD1 (5 bases). V was shortened by 6 bases and J by 1 base, with 15 bases between the two germline ends. This CDR3 has 15 residues. Germline CDR1 SNHLY, CDR2 FYNNEI. CDR3: CASRTGGTANTEAFL. In DNA, the CDR3 is TGTGCCAGCAGAACGGGGGGAACGGCGAACACTGAAGCTTTCCTT.

Comments on this clonotype: A much bigger clone sits one base away, suggesting this may be a read error. V is TRBV2 and J is TRBJ2-3; tentatively, D is TRBD1 (6 bases). The end of the DNA fits TRBJ2-1 better, so the J call may be wrong. CDR1 SNHLY and CDR2 FYNNEI come from the germline V gene. The CDR3 has 13 residues. CDR3 DNA sequence: TGTGCCAGCGGCGCAGGGGTCTCCTACGAGCAGTTCTTC. As protein: CASGAGVSYEQFF.

This clonotype was seen only a few times. The V gene is TRBV7-2, the J gene TRBJ1-5; D call uncertain. V was trimmed by 0 bases and J by 6 bases, leaving 12 bases between them. The CDR3 is 15 residues long. Germline V gene data show CDR1 as SGHTA and CDR2 as FQGNSA. DNA for the CDR3: TGTGCCAGCAGCTTAGCTCCTAACGGCGGTCAGCCCCAGCATTTT. Residues: CASSLAPNGGQPQHF.

The chain uses TRBV5-6 and TRBJ1-3; D perhaps matches TRBD1 (5 bases). V shed 3 bases and J shed 0 bases, with 10 bases lying between them. Germline loops: CDR1 SGHDT, CDR2 YYEEEE. The CDR3 extends over 15 amino acids. The DNA for the CDR3 is TGTGCCAGCAGCTCCGCCAGGGTCTCTGGAAACACCATATATTTT. Residues: CASSSARVSGNTIYF. The full variable domain, completed using reference TRBV5-6 and TRBJ1-3, is DAGVTQSPTHLIKTRGQQVTLRCSPKSGHDTVSWYQQALGQGPQFIFQYYEEEERQRGNFPDRFSGHQFPNYSSELNVNALLLGDSALYLCASSSARVSGNTIYFGEGSWLTVV.

This clonotype came up a few times. The chain links TRBV14 to TRBJ1-6; no firm D call. This CDR3 has 14 amino acids. V was shortened by 3 bases and J by 7 bases, with 10 bases between the two germline ends. Germline loops: CDR1 SGHDN, CDR2 FVKESK. The DNA for the CDR3 is TGTGCCAGCAGCCAGGGGAGGGCCAATTCACCCCTCCACTTT. This codes for CASSQGRANSPLHF. Supplemented by reference TRBV14 and TRBJ1-6, the full variable domain reads EAGVTQFPSHSVIEKGQTVTLRCDPISGHDNLYWYRRVMGKEIKFLLHFVKESKQDESGMPNNRFLAERTGGTYSTLKVQPAELEDSGVYFCASSQGRANSPLHFGNGTRLTVT.

The chain has TRBV2 and TRBJ1-5; possible D gene TRBD1, 5 bases. There are 14 residues in the CDR3. Trimming stripped 7 bases from V and 4 bases from J, with 14 bases between. From germline, CDR1 is SNHLY and CDR2 FYNNEI. CDR3 loop: CASTALGLNQPQHF. In DNA, the CDR3 is TGTGCCAGCACCGCTCTGGGGCTAAATCAGCCCCAGCATTTT.